The entry below describes one T cell receptor (beta chain). This sample was taken from a study of OX40 agonist ivuxolimab in advanced cancers. Study overall: The dose-escalation cohort was around 83% male, with a mean age of 60 years, ranging roughly 20 to 90.

Autoimmune disease history or systemic immunosuppression led to patients being barred. The CDR3 contains 15 residues. CDR1 and CDR2 (germline): MNHEY, SVGAGI. The V end lost 6 bases, the J end lost 5 bases, and 18 bases lay between the germline ends. Profiling relied on immunoSEQ multiplex PCR, and the TCRdb table lists in-frame clones only, not all of them. This table has some 35,000 clones, 70% to 90% appearing once. The J gene is TRBJ2-3, the V gene TRBV6-5, with D hard to call. The input for sequencing was CD4+ or CD8+ T cells sorted from blood, taken in a trial of the OX40 agonist ivuxolimab. This TCR came from an adult with an advanced solid tumor such as melanoma, head and neck, liver or kidney cancer. The CDR3 nucleotides read TGTGCCAGCAGCCGTGAACGGGTAGGCATAGATACGCAGTATTTT. It encodes CASSRERVGIDTQYF.